The subject of this entry is one T cell receptor (beta chain). This clonotype was picked up many times. No cognate antigen has been identified for it. One base away there is no much larger clone; base qualities are not given. TCR beta CDR3 regions were amplified from RNA transcripts. The first round of RT-PCR for the TCR CDR3 was performed with the HTBI primer set and the Qiagen OneStep RT-PCR kit. A second multiplex PCR round built the libraries, followed by size selection and purification. The libraries were sequenced on an Illumina HiSeq2000 using paired-end 100 bp reads. The published analysis was carried out like this. SOAPnuke was used to process the raw data, with reads discarded if the reads contained adapters or uncalled bases, had a mean Phred below 15, or lacked an exact constant-primer or identifier match. High-quality paired reads were merged with COPE v1.2.5, and unique nucleotide sequences were defined as clonotypes. MiTCR v1.1 was used to align the clonotypes against IMGT TRBV, TRBD and TRBJ reference segments. The analysis was restricted to V-J combinations with a frequency above 0.0001, which together covered 99% to 99.2% of the repertoires. A TCS score was defined as the ratio between F50 (clonal expansion) and ExV (chaos), using BLOSUM62-based TCRdist between CDR3 peptides within each V-J. Welch's t-statistics and random forest reduced several hundred V-J features to roughly 13, which were used in a naive Bayes classifier (R e1071). TCRdb redid the processing of the public reads, applying fastp at Q25 and MiXCR, and retained in-frame beta chains. Every entry covers one CDR3 protein and lists the most common genes and DNA from its rows. TCRdb's processing, not the authors', yielded these V and J calls. Counted in this sample were around 250,000 distinct CDR3 sequences; 24% of them appeared once. Approximately 32% of the sample goes to the ten largest clones.

The entry originates in a study of T cells in Graves' hyperthyroidism and ophthalmopathy (dated by TCRdb to between 2017 and 2020). Regarding the complete study: Peripheral blood was collected at initial diagnosis, before any treatment. To identify TCR V-J signatures that set the groups apart, the researchers used a discovery cohort of 100 patients, made up of 40 to 45 with Graves' ophthalmopathy and about 60 with stable Graves' hyperthyroidism. Prospective prediction of ophthalmopathy was tested in an independent validation cohort consisting of 18 hyperthyroidism patients and over 15 patients who later progressed to ophthalmopathy. TCR Vbeta CDR3 sequencing of some 140 peripheral blood samples (over 40 ophthalmopathy, under 80 hyperthyroidism and approximately 17 progressor patients) is reported in the paper. The study also compared thyroid tissue and blood T-cell repertoires from a handful of Graves' hyperthyroidism patients. The 85 to 100 discovery patients were randomly split 7:3 into training and test sets. Once sampling was done, hyperthyroidism patients were given methimazole at a starting dose of 30 mg daily, whereas ophthalmopathy patients were given high-dose intravenous methylprednisolone. What the research found in general, with its limitations: Blood samples also contained most of the expanded thyroid clonotypes (frequency above 0.001), which suggests that blood repertoires may reflect thyroid immune responses. No statistical method was used to fix the sample size in advance, and group allocation was not hidden from the investigators. In cross-validation, a model built on a 13 V-J signature told ophthalmopathy apart from stable hyperthyroidism with under 90% sensitivity and roughly 81% specificity, and in testing the same model reached 80%/75%. In validation, progression to ophthalmopathy was predicted by the model with more than 65% sensitivity and 72.22% specificity, a median of roughly six months before onset.

Ophthalmopathy patients had moderately to severely active disease, Clinical Activity Score of at least 3, NOSPECS grade of at least 4, and duration under 3 months. The study excluded patients with uncontrolled infections, other autoimmune diseases, pregnancy or lactation. Diagnoses were based on clinical symptoms, serum thyroxine and TRAb, thyroid ultrasound and orbital computed tomography. Ficoll-Paque density gradient centrifugation was used to isolate PBMCs from under 11 ml of fresh peripheral blood. Trizol reagent was used to extract total RNA, and RNA quality was then checked on an Agilent 2100 Bioanalyzer. The CDR3 sequence holds 15 residues, the cysteine and phenylalanine included. Just the 45-base CDR3 DNA is kept, in frame starting at base 1. The germline V gene specifies SGHRS as CDR1 and YFSETQ as CDR2. The junction carries 13 bases between V and J, which are trimmed by 0 bases and 4 bases respectively.

The source is a woman in her 40s with Graves' ophthalmopathy. The rearranged chain carries TRBV5-1 and TRBJ1-1; no D gene can be assigned with confidence. Material for sequencing was blood. The CDR3 reads as follows: CASSLVDWASTEAFF. The bases read TGCGCCAGCAGCTTGGTCGACTGGGCGAGCACTGAAGCTTTCTTT.